The 17 T cell receptor beta chains below come from one sample, sequenced in a study of PD-1 blockade in classical Hodgkin lymphoma (dated by TCRdb to 2018 to 2020). Library method: the immunoSEQ multiplex PCR assay. TCRdb obtained this table from immuneACCESS and retained in-frame rearrangements with V and J assigned. These tables miss some clones; where compared with another copy, unresolved V genes account for less than half of the shortfall, and the remainder is unexplained. The sample profile shows about 18,000 clones; roughly 80% of them were found once. The biggest ten clones account for more than 20% of the sample. Sample time point, as interpreted from the label and publication: cycle 1 day 1 (C1D1), immediately before nivolumab initiation. Every trial patient had relapsed following autologous stem cell transplantation, and prior brentuximab vedotin exposure was what differed among cohorts A, B and C.

Sequencing was performed on peripheral blood mononuclear cells (PBMCs), taken at baseline. The receptors stem from a human donor with classical Hodgkin lymphoma.

The chain couples TRBV9 to TRBJ1-2; D is perhaps TRBD1 (5 bases). The CDR3 has 17 amino acids. V shed 3 bases and J shed 1 base, with 19 bases lying between them. The germline V gene encodes CDR1 SGDLS and CDR2 YYNGEE. CDR3 loop: CASSAGRNLGGNYGYTF. CDR3 bases: TGTGCCAGCAGCGCCGGGAGGAATTTGGGGGGTAACTATGGCTACACCTTC.

On this clone: Sequence at one end of the junction differs from germline and may be a read error. Other DNA sequences within the sample encode an identical CDR3. The V gene is TRBV13, the J gene TRBJ1-1, with D possibly being TRBD1 (5 bases). The CDR3 spans 14 residues. Germline values: CDR1 PRHDT, CDR2 FYEKMQ (reference sequence). CDR3 protein: CASRRSGGNTEAFF. As DNA, the CDR3 is TGTGCCAGCAGGCGATCCGGGGGAAACACTGAGGCTTTCTTT.

The CDR3 nucleotides read TGTGCCAGCAGTGAAGAAATGTGGACAGAGAACACTGAAGCTTTCTTT. It codes for CASSEEMWTENTEAFF. The rearrangement links TRBV2 to TRBJ1-1, with D perhaps matching TRBD1 (6 bases). Looked up from germline, CDR1 is SNHLY and CDR2 is FYNNEI. The CDR3 runs to 16 residues. V gave up 1 base and J gave up 1 base, with 13 bases separating them.

The chain has TRBV6-1 and TRBJ2-7; perhaps TRBD1 as D (6 bases). CDR3 length: 16 residues. Germline V gives CDR1 MNHNS, CDR2 SASEGT. Trimming took off 1 base at V and 1 base at J, with 14 bases between the two ends. The CDR3 loop reads CASSEGLWQGSYEQYF. The CDR3 bases are TGTGCCAGCAGTGAAGGGCTCTGGCAGGGGTCCTACGAGCAGTACTTC.

This rearrangement joins TRBV7-8 to TRBJ2-2; 7 bases fit TRBD1. The CDR3 contains 15 residues. Germline CDR1 reads SGHVS; CDR2 reads FQNEAQ. CDR3 amino acids: CAIRKKSGGTGELFF. The CDR3 coding sequence is TGTGCTATACGAAAAAAATCAGGGGGCACCGGGGAGCTGTTTTTT.

The J gene is TRBJ1-1, the V gene TRBV19, with D perhaps matching TRBD1 (5 bases). The CDR3 contains 14 residues. With 7 bases removed from V and 1 base from J, the gap between germline ends came to 13 bases. In germline, CDR1 is LNHDA, CDR2 SQIVND (reference sequence). In nucleotides, the CDR3 is TGTGCCAGTATGGAGACAGAAAGGAACACTGAAGCTTTCTTT. This encodes CASMETERNTEAFF.

The gene calls are TRBV9 and TRBJ2-1; D is tentatively TRBD1 or TRBD2 (5 bases each). The CDR3 contains 18 residues. V shed 3 bases and J shed 0 bases, with 19 bases lying between them. Per the germline V gene, CDR1 is SGDLS and CDR2 is YYNGEE. The CDR3: CASSDDRGTKSSYNEQFF. CDR3 nucleotides: TGTGCCAGCAGCGACGACCGGGGCACAAAAAGCTCCTACAATGAGCAGTTCTTC.

The chain combines TRBV19 with TRBJ2-1; TRBD2 matches 7 bases. This CDR3 is built from 15 residues. With V trimmed by 2 bases and J by 3 bases, 4 bases remained unmatched. CDR1 and CDR2 from the germline V gene are LNHDA and SQIVND (reference sequence). The CDR3 is CASSIPSGGYNEQFF. CDR3 DNA: TGTGCCAGTAGTATACCCTCGGGGGGCTACAATGAGCAGTTCTTC. Combining the CDR3 with reference TRBV19 and TRBJ2-1 gives the whole variable domain DGGITQSPKYLFRKEGQNVTLSCEQNLNHDAMYWYRQDPGQGLRLIYYSQIVNDFQKGDIAEGYSVSREKKESFPLTVTSAQKNPTAFYLCASSIPSGGYNEQFFGPGTRLTVL.

The V and J genes are TRBV21-1 and TRBJ1-4. TRBV21-1 is given as a pseudogene. This CDR3 has 15 amino acids. The CDR3 DNA follows: TGTGCCAGCAGCAAAGTTGAGGGCCGACTTGTTAAGGGGTTTTTT. As protein: CASSKVEGRLVKGFF.

This chain connects TRBV30 to TRBJ2-5; a weak D match, TRBD2 (6 bases). Trimming removed 4 bases from V and 2 bases from J, with 11 bases in between. Germline V gene sequence: CDR1 GTSNPN, CDR2 SVGIG (reference sequence). This CDR3 region has 13 residues. CDR3 nucleotides: TGTGCCTGGACGCGGGGTCGGCAAGAGACCCAGTACTTC. Protein sequence: CAWTRGRQETQYF.

This chain joins TRBV14 and TRBJ2-5; the D call may be TRBD1 or TRBD2 (5 bases each). Trimming took 4 bases from V and 2 from J, leaving 29 bases between them. The CDR3 has 20 amino acids. Germline assignment: CDR1 SGHDN and CDR2 FVKESK. CDR3 nucleotide sequence: TGTGCCAGCAGCCTGCACGTCGTGGGACCCTCAACGGGCCCGCAAGAGACCCAGTACTTC. Protein: CASSLHVVGPSTGPQETQYF.

This clone was observed once. The chain links TRBV13 to TRBJ2-7; 8 bases align to TRBD1. The CDR3 consists of 16 residues. Germline-derived CDR1 and CDR2 are PRHDT and FYEKMQ (reference sequence). J was trimmed by 1 base and V by 4 bases; bases with no gene match: 9. CDR3 region: CASSSAGTGVSYEQYF. The DNA of the CDR3 is TGTGCCAGCAGCTCCGCCGGGACAGGAGTATCCTACGAGCAGTACTTC.

The chain has TRBV19 and TRBJ2-2; 10 nucleotides agree with TRBD2. Trimming removed 3 bases from V and 6 bases from J; junction bases left unmatched: 7. This CDR3 comprises 16 residues. From germline, CDR1 is LNHDA and CDR2 SQIVND (reference sequence). CDR3 in amino acids: CASSIKRGGTAGELFF. CDR3 DNA sequence: TGTGCCAGTAGTATCAAGCGGGGGGGTACCGCCGGGGAGCTGTTTTTT.

About this clone itself: The identical CDR3 is also encoded by other nucleotide sequences in the sample. The chain links TRBV20-1 to TRBJ2-7; D ambiguous. The ends were cut back, 3 bases at V and 5 bases at J, with 5 bases in the middle. This CDR3 has 10 amino acids. The germline V gene has CDR1 DFQATT and CDR2 SNEGSKA (reference sequence). The CDR3 sequence: CSASDHEQYF. CDR3 DNA: TGCAGTGCTAGCGATCACGAGCAGTACTTC.

There are a few counts of this clone. The chain carries TRBV7-3 and TRBJ1-3; no firm D call. The ends were cut back, 4 bases at V and 0 bases at J, with 19 bases in the middle. The CDR3 runs to 18 residues. Germline CDR1 and CDR2: SGHTA and FQGTGA. CDR3 in DNA: TGTGCCAGCAGCTCTACGTTCTTCAGCTCGAGCTCTGGAAACACCATATATTTT. It codes for CASSSTFFSSSSGNTIYF. The full variable domain, with the rest looked up from reference TRBV7-3 and TRBJ1-3, is GAGVSQTPSNKVTEKGKYVELRCDPISGHTALYWYRQSLGQGPEFLIYFQGTGAADDSGLPNDRFFAVRPEGSVSTLKIQRTERGDSAVYLCASSSTFFSSSSGNTIYFGEGSWLTVV.

The chain is built from TRBV29-1 and TRBJ2-7, with D unclear. Germline V CDR1 and CDR2: SQVTM, ANQGSEA. V was clipped by 6 bases and J by 1 base, with 13 bases between them. The CDR3 is made up of 13 amino acids. CDR3 nucleotide sequence: TGCAGCGTCCCTGGGCCGGCGTCCTACGAGCAGTACTTC. Protein sequence: CSVPGPASYEQYF.

This clone was picked up a small number of times. The chain joins TRBV18 to TRBJ2-1, with D perhaps matching TRBD1 (6 bases). Germline V gives CDR1 KGHSH, CDR2 LQKENI. The length of the CDR3 is 13 residues. Trimming left V 4 bases short and J 9 bases short, with 13 bases between. As DNA, the CDR3 is TGTGCCAGCTCACTTACCAGGGGAAGTGAGCAGTTCTTC. This codes for CASSLTRGSEQFF.